This TCR beta chain comes out of a study of T-cell reconstitution after alpha-beta-depleted transplantation in children. General observations from the study: A year post-transplant, T-cell counts and diversity derived mostly from newly produced T cells. Surviving recipient T cells and intrathymic progenitors accounted for some patients' high TCRbeta diversity at day 60. After transplant, at about two months, alpha-beta T cells were reportedly derived from several hundred expanded graft clones.

This clonotype was picked up many times. Its antigen is as yet unknown. As it was prepared, the TCRbeta library received unique molecular identifiers. TCRdb processed the PCR reads anew with MiXCR; each CDR3 protein has one entry. The top ten clones hold about 0.77% of a sample with hundreds of thousands of distinct CDR3 sequences, roughly 13% of them seen once. This CDR3 spans 14 amino acids. Germline V gene sequence: CDR1 DFQATT, CDR2 SNEGSKA (reference sequence). Trimming removed 4 bases from V and 5 bases from J, with 17 bases in between. The receptor comes from a girl aged 2-10 years with congenital amegakaryocytic thrombocytopenia, due to receive a stem cell transplant. Sequencing was performed on PBMCs, taken before TCRalphabeta/CD19-depleted stem cell transplant. V gene TRBV20-1 combines with J gene TRBJ2-5; no clear D gene. The CDR3: CSATKPPLVETQYF. The CDR3 bases are TGCAGTGCTACTAAACCCCCTCTCGTGGAGACCCAGTACTTC.